A selection of T cell receptor beta chains follows, all from one sample in a study of blood T cell repertoires in COVID-19. TCRdb's table, derived via immunoSEQ multiplex PCR, lists solely in-frame clones and lacks some. The table records 85,000 to 95,000 clones, about nine tenths of them present only once. Sequenced material: peripheral blood. These receptors were collected from a woman older than 75 with acute or convalescent COVID-19. Both conserved end residues are part of each CDR3. D genes are given only for firm matches. Where a row states a size, it is once, few, many or the class of an expanded clone; other rows omit it.

cdr3_nt cdr3_aa d_call clone_size j_call v_call
TGTGCCACCAGCAAGGACCTAGCTTTCACCGGGGAGCTGTTTTTT CATSKDLAFTGELFF - - TRBJ2-2 TRBV15
TGTGCCAGCAGCTTGGAGAATAGGGCGACAGTTCGTAGATTGGAAGCTTTCTTT CASSLENRATVRRLEAFF - - TRBJ1-1 TRBV5-6
TGTGCCAGCAGCCCAGGGACTAGCGGGGGTAATGAGCAGTTCTTC CASSPGTSGGNEQFF TRBD2 - TRBJ2-1 TRBV9
TGCGCCAGCAGCTTGCAGGGGGCGAATTCACCCCTCCACTTT CASSLQGANSPLHF TRBD1 - TRBJ1-6 TRBV5-1
TGCGCCAGCCAACGAATTAGCGGGGAAAACACCGGGGAGCTGTTTTTT CASQRISGENTGELFF TRBD2 - TRBJ2-2 TRBV5-1
TGTGCCTGGTCCCGGACTGAAGCTTTCTTT CAWSRTEAFF - - TRBJ1-1 TRBV30
TGTGCCAGCAGTGAAAGCGAAAGAGCCCATGAAAAACTGTTTTTT CASSESERAHEKLFF - - TRBJ1-4 TRBV6-1
TGTGCCAGCAGCTTAGGACTAGCGGGAGCCCTCTCTGCTGGCACAGATACGCAGTATTTT CASSLGLAGALSAGTDTQYF TRBD2 once TRBJ2-3 TRBV7-6
TGTGCCAGCAGTTTAAGGTTAGAGGTGTTCTTC CASSLRLEVFF - - TRBJ2-1 TRBV12-3/TRBV12-4
TGCGCCAGCAGCCCCAGGGGGTCAACTGAAGCTTTCTTT CASSPRGSTEAFF TRBD1 - TRBJ1-1 TRBV5-1
TGTGCCAGCAGTTTCCCAATTACTAAAAATGAGCAGTTCTTC CASSFPITKNEQFF - - TRBJ2-1 TRBV28
TGTGCCAGCAGTTTCACGGGACTAGTTAACGAGCAGTACTTC CASSFTGLVNEQYF TRBD2 - TRBJ2-7 TRBV6-5
TGTGCCAGCAGCCAAGATCCCGGAGGGAGCACAGATACGCAGTATTTT CASSQDPGGSTDTQYF - - TRBJ2-3 TRBV14
TGCAGTGCAACATTTTTGGACGAGCAGTACTTC CSATFLDEQYF - - TRBJ2-7 TRBV20-1
TGTGCCAGCTCACCACTACAGGCGCAAGAGACCCAGTACTTC CASSPLQAQETQYF - - TRBJ2-5 TRBV18
TGTGCCAGCTCACCCGGGGTCGAGCAGTACTTC CASSPGVEQYF - - TRBJ2-7 TRBV18
TGTGCCAGCAGTGACCTAGGGGTTTATGGCTACACCTTC CASSDLGVYGYTF - - TRBJ1-2 TRBV7-9
TGTGCCAGCAGCGAGGGGAGGGCGCGGAATAATTCACCCCTCCACTTT CASSEGRARNNSPLHF - - TRBJ1-6 TRBV11-2
TGTGCCAGCAGCGGGGGGGAGACAGTAGTTGGCTACACCTTC CASSGGETVVGYTF - - TRBJ1-2 TRBV7-2
TGTGCCAGCAGTCCTACCCGGACAGGAGGTCGGGGCTACACCTTC CASSPTRTGGRGYTF TRBD1 - TRBJ1-2 TRBV6-5
TGCGCCAGCAGCTTGGTTGCAGGGTCGAACACTGAAGCTTTCTTT CASSLVAGSNTEAFF - - TRBJ1-1 TRBV5-1
TGTGCCAGCAGCCCTCATTCCGGGACAGTTGAAGCTTTCTTT CASSPHSGTVEAFF TRBD1 - TRBJ1-1 TRBV3-1/TRBV3-2
TGTGCCAGTAAAGGGGGACCTTGGACAGATACGCAGTATTTT CASKGGPWTDTQYF - - TRBJ2-3 TRBV19
TGTGCCAGCAGCTCCCAGGGCTCGACAATCAATGAGCAGTTCTTC CASSSQGSTINEQFF - - TRBJ2-1 TRBV7-3
TGTGCCAGCAGCCTAACGAGGGCGAGCGGGGTGGCTGAGCAGTTCTTC CASSLTRASGVAEQFF TRBD2 - TRBJ2-1 TRBV7-2
TGTGCCAGCACCTTAGCGGGAGGGCCCCAGGAGACCCAGTACTTC CASTLAGGPQETQYF TRBD2 - TRBJ2-5 TRBV6-5
TGTGCCAGCAGCCAAGTCCGGGGTTCTAATGAAAAACTGTTTTTT CASSQVRGSNEKLFF - - TRBJ1-4 TRBV3-1/TRBV3-2
TGCGCCAGCAGCTGGGACAAAAGCACAGATACGCAGTATTTT CASSWDKSTDTQYF - - TRBJ2-3 TRBV4-1
TGTGCCAGCAGGCTAGCGGGAGGTTCCCCGGAGACCCAGTACTTC CASRLAGGSPETQYF TRBD2 - TRBJ2-5 TRBV28